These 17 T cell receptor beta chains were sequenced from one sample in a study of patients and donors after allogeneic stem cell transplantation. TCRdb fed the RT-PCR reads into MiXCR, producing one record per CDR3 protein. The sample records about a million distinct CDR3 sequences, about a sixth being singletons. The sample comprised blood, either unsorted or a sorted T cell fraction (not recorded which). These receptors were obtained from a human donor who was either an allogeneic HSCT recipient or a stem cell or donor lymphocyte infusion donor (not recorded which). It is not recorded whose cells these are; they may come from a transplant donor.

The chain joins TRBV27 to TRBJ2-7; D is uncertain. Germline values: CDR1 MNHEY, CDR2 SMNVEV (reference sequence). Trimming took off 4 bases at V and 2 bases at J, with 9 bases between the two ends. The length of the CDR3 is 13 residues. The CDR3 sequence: CASSSTPTYEQYF. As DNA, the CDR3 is TGTGCCAGCAGTTCGACACCTACCTACGAGCAGTACTTC.

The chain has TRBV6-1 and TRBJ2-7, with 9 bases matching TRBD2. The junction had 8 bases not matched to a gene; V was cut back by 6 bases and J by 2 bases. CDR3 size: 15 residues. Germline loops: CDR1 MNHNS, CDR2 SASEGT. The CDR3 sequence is CASRLGLAATYEQYF. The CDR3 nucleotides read TGTGCCAGCAGGTTGGGACTAGCTGCCACCTACGAGCAGTACTTC.

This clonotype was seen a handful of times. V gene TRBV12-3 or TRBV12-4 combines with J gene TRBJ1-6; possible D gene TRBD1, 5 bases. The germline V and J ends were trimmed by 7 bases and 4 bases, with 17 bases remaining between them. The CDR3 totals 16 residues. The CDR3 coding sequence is TGTGCCAGCACCACCGGACATAAGGGTTATAATTCACCCCTCCACTTT. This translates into CASTTGHKGYNSPLHF.

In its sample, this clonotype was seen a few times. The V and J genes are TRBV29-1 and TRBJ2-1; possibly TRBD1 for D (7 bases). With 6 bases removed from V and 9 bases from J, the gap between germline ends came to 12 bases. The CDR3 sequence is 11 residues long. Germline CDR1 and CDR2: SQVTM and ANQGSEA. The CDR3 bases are TGCAGCGTGAACAGGGGAGGTGAGCAGTTCTTC. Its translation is CSVNRGGEQFF.

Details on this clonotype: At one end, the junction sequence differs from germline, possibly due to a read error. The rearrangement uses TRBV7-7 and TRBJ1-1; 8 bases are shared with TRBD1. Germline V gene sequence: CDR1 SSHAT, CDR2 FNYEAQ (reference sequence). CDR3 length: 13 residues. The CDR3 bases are TGTGCTAGCAGCAAGGACAGGGAAGGGGAAGCTTTCTTT. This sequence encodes CASSKDREGEAFF.

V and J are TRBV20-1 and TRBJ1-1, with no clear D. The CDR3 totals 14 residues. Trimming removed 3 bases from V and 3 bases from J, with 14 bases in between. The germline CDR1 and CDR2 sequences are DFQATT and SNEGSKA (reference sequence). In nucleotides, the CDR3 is TGCAGTGCTAGCCCGAAGGGCCAGTACACTGAAGCTTTCTTT. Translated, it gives CSASPKGQYTEAFF.

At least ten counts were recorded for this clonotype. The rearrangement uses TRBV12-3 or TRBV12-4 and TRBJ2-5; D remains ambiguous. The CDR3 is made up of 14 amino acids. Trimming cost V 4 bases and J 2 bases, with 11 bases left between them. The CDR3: CASSSLRVQETQYF. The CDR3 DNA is TGTGCCAGCAGTTCCCTCCGGGTTCAAGAGACCCAGTACTTC.

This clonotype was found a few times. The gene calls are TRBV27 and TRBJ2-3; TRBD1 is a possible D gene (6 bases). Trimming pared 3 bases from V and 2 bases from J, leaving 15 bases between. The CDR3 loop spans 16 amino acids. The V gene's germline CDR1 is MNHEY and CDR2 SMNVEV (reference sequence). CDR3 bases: TGTGCCAGCAGTTTCGACCCGGGACAAGCCACAGATACGCAGTATTTT. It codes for CASSFDPGQATDTQYF.

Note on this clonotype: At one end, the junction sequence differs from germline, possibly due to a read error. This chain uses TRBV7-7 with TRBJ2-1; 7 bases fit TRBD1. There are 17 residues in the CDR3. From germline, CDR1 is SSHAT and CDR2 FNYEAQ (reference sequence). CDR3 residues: CASSRNLDRAPYNEQFF. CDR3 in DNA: TGTGCTAGCAGCCGAAACCTCGACAGGGCTCCTTACAATGAGCAGTTCTTC.

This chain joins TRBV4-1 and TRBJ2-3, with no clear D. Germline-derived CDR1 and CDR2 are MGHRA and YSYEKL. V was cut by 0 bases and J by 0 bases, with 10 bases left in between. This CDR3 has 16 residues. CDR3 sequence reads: CASSQEVGTSTDTQYF. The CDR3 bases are TGCGCCAGCAGCCAAGAGGTCGGAACTAGCACAGATACGCAGTATTTT.

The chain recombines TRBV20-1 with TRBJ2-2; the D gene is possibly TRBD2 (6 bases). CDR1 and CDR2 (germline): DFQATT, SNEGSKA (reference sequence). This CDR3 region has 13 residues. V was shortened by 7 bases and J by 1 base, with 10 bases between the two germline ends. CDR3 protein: CSGIAVNTGELFF. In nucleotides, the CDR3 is TGCAGTGGAATAGCGGTGAACACCGGGGAGCTGTTTTTT.

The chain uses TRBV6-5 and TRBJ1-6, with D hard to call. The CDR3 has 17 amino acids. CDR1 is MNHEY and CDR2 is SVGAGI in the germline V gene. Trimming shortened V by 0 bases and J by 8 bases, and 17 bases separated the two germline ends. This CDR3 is CASSYSMHTSMHSPLHF. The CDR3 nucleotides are TGTGCCAGCAGTTACTCGATGCACACCTCGATGCATTCACCCCTCCACTTT.

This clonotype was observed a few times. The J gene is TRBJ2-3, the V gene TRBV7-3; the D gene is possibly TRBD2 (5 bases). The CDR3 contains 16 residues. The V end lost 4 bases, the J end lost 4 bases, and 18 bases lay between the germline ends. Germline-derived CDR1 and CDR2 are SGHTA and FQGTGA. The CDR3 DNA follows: TGTGCCAGCAGCTCCCGGACCCTCGGGAAATCAGATACGCAGTATTTT. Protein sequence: CASSSRTLGKSDTQYF.

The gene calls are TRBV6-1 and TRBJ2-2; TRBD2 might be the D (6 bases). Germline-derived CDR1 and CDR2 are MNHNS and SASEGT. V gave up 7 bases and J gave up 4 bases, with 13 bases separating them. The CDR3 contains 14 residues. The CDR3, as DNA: TGTGCCAGCACCTTGACTAGGTTCACCGGGGAGCTGTTTTTT. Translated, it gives CASTLTRFTGELFF.

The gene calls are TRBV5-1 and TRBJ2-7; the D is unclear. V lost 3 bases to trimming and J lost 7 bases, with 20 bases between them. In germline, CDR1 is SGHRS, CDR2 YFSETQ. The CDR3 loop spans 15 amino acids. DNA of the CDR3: TGCGCCAGCAGCTCCTTGCGTACCGTGTTTAAAGAGCAGTACTTC. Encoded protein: CASSSLRTVFKEQYF.

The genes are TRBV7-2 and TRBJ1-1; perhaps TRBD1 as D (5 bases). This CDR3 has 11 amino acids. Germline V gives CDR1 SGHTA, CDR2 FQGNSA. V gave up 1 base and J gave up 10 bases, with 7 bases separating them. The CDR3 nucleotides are TGTGCCAGCAGCTTAGGGGGGGTAGCTTTCTTT. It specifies CASSLGGVAFF.

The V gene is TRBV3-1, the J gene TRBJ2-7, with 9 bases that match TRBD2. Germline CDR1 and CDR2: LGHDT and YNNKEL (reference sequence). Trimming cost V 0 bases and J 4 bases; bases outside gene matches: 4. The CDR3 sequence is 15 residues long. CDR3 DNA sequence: TGTGCCAGCAGCCAAGACGGGACTAGCCATTACGAGCAGTACTTC. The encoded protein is CASSQDGTSHYEQYF.